Listed here are 25 T cell receptor beta chains from one sample, sequenced in a study of control samples from healthy donors and cancer patients. Repertoires were generated with immunoSEQ multiplex PCR, while TCRdb's copy carries only in-frame clones and drops some. The sample has 190,000 or so clones, 85% to 95% seen once. Sequences were obtained from blood. The receptors were gathered from a man between 18 and 35 years old in good health.

The chain joins TRBV7-9 to TRBJ2-4; 7 bases fit TRBD1. The germline CDR1 and CDR2 sequences are SEHNR and FQNEAQ (reference sequence). V lost 5 bases and J lost 9; bases outside the gene matches: 7. The CDR3 consists of 13 residues. The CDR3 DNA reads TGTGCCAGCAGCGGGACAGAAGAAAGCATTCAGTACTTC. This codes for CASSGTEESIQYF.

This chain connects TRBV28 to TRBJ2-3; unclear D gene. The germline V gene encodes CDR1 MDHEN and CDR2 SYDVKM. The V end lost 5 bases, the J end lost 5 bases, and 14 bases lay between the germline ends. The CDR3 covers 14 residues. The CDR3 region has the DNA TGTGCCAGCAGTGGGCGTATGGATCTAGATACGCAGTATTTT. This encodes CASSGRMDLDTQYF.

The chain has TRBV20-1 and TRBJ2-3, with TRBD2 identical over 9 bases. This CDR3 has 16 residues. CDR1 is DFQATT, CDR2 SNEGSKA, per germline (reference sequence). The trim removed 3 bases at V and 2 bases at J, leaving 9 bases unmatched. As DNA, the CDR3 is TGCAGTGCTAGTTTGATAAGCGGGGGGAACACAGATACGCAGTATTTT. Its protein is CSASLISGGNTDTQYF.

V and J are TRBV15 and TRBJ2-7; the D gene is possibly TRBD2 (6 bases). The germline gives CDR1 LNHNV, CDR2 YYDKDF (reference sequence). V was pared by 1 base and J by 2 bases, with 15 bases between. This CDR3 comprises 16 residues. In nucleotides, the CDR3 is TGTGCCACCAGCAGAGCCAAAATCAGGGAGGCCTACGAGCAGTACTTC. Amino acid sequence: CATSRAKIREAYEQYF.

V usage is TRBV5-4 and J usage is TRBJ1-4; 8 bases fit TRBD1. Trimming took 2 bases from V and 5 from J; bases not matched to a gene: 2. Germline-derived CDR1 and CDR2 are SGHNT and YYREEE (reference sequence). There are 14 residues in the CDR3. Here the CDR3 reads CASSFRGRNEKLFF. The CDR3 region has the DNA TGTGCCAGCAGCTTCAGGGGGCGGAATGAAAAACTGTTTTTT.

V gene TRBV24-1 combines with J gene TRBJ2-2; 8 nucleotides agree with TRBD2. The ends lost 4 bases at V and 7 bases at J; junction bases unmatched: 10. The CDR3 is 16 amino acids. Looked up from germline, CDR1 is KGHDR and CDR2 is SFDVKD. The CDR3 coding sequence is TGTGCCACCAGTGAACTATCCGGGGGGGCCGGCGGGGAGCTGTTTTTT. Translated, it gives CATSELSGGAGGELFF.

The chain joins TRBV5-4 to TRBJ1-1, with 7 bases identical to TRBD1. From germline, CDR1 is SGHNT and CDR2 YYREEE (reference sequence). Trimming cost V 4 bases and J 1 base; bases outside gene matches: 4. The CDR3 extends over 14 amino acids. CDR3 protein: CASSLGQQNTEAFF. The CDR3 nucleotides are TGTGCCAGCAGCCTGGGACAGCAGAACACTGAAGCTTTCTTT.

The rearrangement uses TRBV28 and TRBJ1-3; D is uncertain. Germline V lookup: CDR1 MDHEN, CDR2 SYDVKM. The V end lost 7 bases, the J end lost 9 bases, and 13 bases lay between the germline ends. The CDR3 runs 12 residues. The CDR3 DNA is TGTGCCAGCAAGGCCGCTATTGGCACCATATATTTT. This encodes CASKAAIGTIYF.

The chain is built from TRBV2 and TRBJ1-5; D is ambiguous. The germline CDR1 and CDR2 sequences are SNHLY and FYNNEI. The CDR3 has 13 amino acids. The V end was cut by 6 bases, the J end by 6 bases, with 12 bases between. In DNA form, the CDR3 reads TGTGCCAGCAGGAGAACAGCGGGTCAGCCCCAGCATTTT. This gives the protein CASRRTAGQPQHF.

Details on this clone: In the same sample, other DNA sequences code for this CDR3. The V and J genes are TRBV28 and TRBJ2-7; unclear D gene. The CDR3 has 11 residues. Per the germline V gene, CDR1 is MDHEN and CDR2 is SYDVKM. Trimming pared 2 bases from V and 3 bases from J, leaving 2 bases between. This CDR3 is CASSLNYEQYF. The CDR3 DNA reads as TGTGCCAGCAGTTTAAACTACGAGCAGTACTTC.

This clone was observed once. The chain has TRBV29-1 and TRBJ2-2; D assignment may be TRBD1 or TRBD2 (6 bases each). Looked up from germline, CDR1 is SQVTM and CDR2 is ANQGSEA. This CDR3 comprises 15 residues. Trimming removed 3 bases from V and 4 bases from J, with 15 bases in between. Here the CDR3 reads CSVDKHGGTTGELFF. CDR3 bases: TGCAGCGTTGATAAACACGGGGGCACCACCGGGGAGCTGTTTTTT.

The chain has TRBV18 and TRBJ2-3, with D hard to call. The CDR3 covers 13 residues. Trimming removed 2 bases from V and 2 bases from J, with 5 bases in between. Germline V CDR1 and CDR2: KGHSH, LQKENI. CDR3 sequence: CASSPSATDTQYF. The CDR3 DNA sequence: TGTGCCAGCTCACCAAGTGCCACAGATACGCAGTATTTT.

The chain couples TRBV12-3 or TRBV12-4 to TRBJ1-2; tentatively, D is TRBD1 (5 bases). V dropped 5 bases and J dropped 7 bases, with 14 bases sitting between them. CDR3 size: 13 residues. The chain's CDR3 is CASSLGVGFGYTF. The CDR3 region has the DNA TGTGCCAGCAGTCTGGGGGTCGGTTTTGGCTACACCTTC.

The chain recombines TRBV19 with TRBJ2-5, with 8 bases identical to TRBD2. CDR3 length equals 14 residues. Germline CDR1 LNHDA, CDR2 SQIVND (reference sequence). V lost 7 bases, J lost 2 bases, and 6 bases stayed unmatched. The CDR3 DNA reads TGTGCCAGTACCCCAGCGGGGGTTCAAGAGACCCAGTACTTC. This translates into CASTPAGVQETQYF.

The CDR3 DNA follows: TGTGCCAGCAGCTTAGGGACAGCCTATGGCTACACCTTC. Amino acid sequence: CASSLGTAYGYTF. The chain has TRBV11-2 and TRBJ1-2, with a possible D match to TRBD1 (6 bases). Germline V gives CDR1 SGHAT, CDR2 FQNNGV. The V and J ends lost 1 base and 4 bases respectively, with 7 bases between them. The CDR3 totals 13 residues.

This clone was seen a few times. The chain uses TRBV20-1 and TRBJ1-2, with D unclear. Trimming cost V 4 bases and J 1 base, with 4 bases left between them. This CDR3 is built from 11 residues. Germline V lookup: CDR1 DFQATT, CDR2 SNEGSKA (reference sequence). The CDR3 DNA reads TGCAGTGCTAATGATAACTATGGCTACACCTTC. Translation: CSANDNYGYTF.

V usage is TRBV11-3 and J usage is TRBJ1-1, with no clear D. The germline V and J ends were trimmed by 3 bases and 5 bases, with 7 bases remaining between them. This CDR3 has 12 amino acids. From germline, CDR1 is SGHNT and CDR2 YENEEA. This chain's CDR3 is CASSFSGTEAFF. In nucleotides, the CDR3 is TGTGCCAGCAGCTTCTCTGGAACTGAAGCTTTCTTT.

This clone was seen a single time. The CDR3: CASRLVRQGAFWTDTQYF. Here the CDR3 DNA reads TGTGCAAGTCGCTTAGTTAGGCAGGGGGCGTTTTGGACAGATACGCAGTATTTT. This chain links TRBV12-2 with TRBJ2-3; the DNA was not compared with TRBD1, the D call given in the table. TRBV12-2 represents a pseudogene. The CDR3 spans 18 residues.

The chain couples TRBV6-5 to TRBJ1-1, with a possible D match to TRBD1 (5 bases). The CDR3 covers 13 residues. Germline CDR1 and CDR2: MNHEY and SVGAGI. V lost 7 bases and J 3 bases, leaving 12 bases between the germline ends. CDR3: CASITGGDTEAFF. The CDR3, as DNA: TGTGCCAGCATTACAGGCGGCGACACTGAAGCTTTCTTT.

The chain is built from TRBV9 and TRBJ2-7; possibly TRBD1 or TRBD2 for D (5 bases each). CDR3 length: 16 amino acids. The V gene lost 4 bases and the J gene lost 5 bases, with 22 bases spanning the gap. Germline CDR1 is SGDLS and CDR2 is YYNGEE. In nucleotides, the CDR3 is TGTGCCAGCAGCCCCCGGGACGGCTGGGTCGGGAACGAGCAGTACTTC. Its translation: CASSPRDGWVGNEQYF.

The chain is built from TRBV6-6 and TRBJ2-2; D possibly corresponds to TRBD2 (5 bases). Trimming pared 4 bases from V and 6 bases from J, leaving 9 bases between. Germline V CDR1 and CDR2: MNHNY, SVGAGI (reference sequence). This CDR3 spans 13 amino acids. The CDR3 DNA follows: TGTGCCAGCAGTTCGGGGATCTCCGGGGAGCTGTTTTTT. Amino acids: CASSSGISGELFF.

The genes are TRBV28 and TRBJ1-4, with TRBD1 identical over 7 bases. CDR1 and CDR2 from the germline V gene are MDHEN and SYDVKM. The CDR3 consists of 14 residues. V gave up 7 bases and J gave up 6 bases; unmatched junction bases: 8. Here the CDR3 DNA reads TGTGCCAGCACTCCAGGGGGTTCCCATGAAAAACTGTTTTTT. Protein: CASTPGGSHEKLFF.

V usage is TRBV7-6 and J usage is TRBJ2-1, with 9 bases that match TRBD1. The germline gives CDR1 SGHVS, CDR2 FNYEAQ. The CDR3 is made up of 17 amino acids. The J segment lost 5 bases and the V segment lost 5 bases, leaving 13 bases of the junction unmatched. The CDR3 sequence: CASSPRTGVFGHNEQFF. CDR3 in DNA: TGTGCCAGCAGCCCAAGGACAGGGGTTTTTGGCCACAATGAGCAGTTCTTC.

The J gene is TRBJ2-3, the V gene TRBV5-1; a possible D gene is TRBD2 (5 bases). Germline V lookup: CDR1 SGHRS, CDR2 YFSETQ. The CDR3 runs 15 residues. Trimming took 0 bases from V and 3 from J, leaving 11 bases between them. The CDR3 DNA reads TGCGCCAGCAGCTTGGTAACGGGGATGACAGATACGCAGTATTTT. Translated, it gives CASSLVTGMTDTQYF.

The rearrangement uses TRBV24-1 and TRBJ2-1; D is undetermined. This CDR3 has 13 residues. V gave up 7 bases and J gave up 5 bases, with 11 bases separating them. The germline V gene encodes CDR1 KGHDR and CDR2 SFDVKD. The CDR3 nucleotides are TGTGCCACCAGCGGCAGGAAGGACAATGAGCAGTTCTTC. Protein product: CATSGRKDNEQFF.